These T cell receptor beta chains were read from a single sample in a study of blood T cell repertoires in COVID-19. Only in-frame clones appear in the TCRdb table, and some are missing; sequencing was by immunoSEQ multiplex PCR. Of tens of thousands of clones detected, 85% to 95% appear once; the ten largest clones hold around 2.5%. Sequencing was carried out using peripheral blood. These receptors came from a human donor with active COVID-19. The donor label of this sample is uncertain. CDR3s include the opening cysteine and the closing phenylalanine or tryptophan. The D gene is left open where the match is weak. For some rows the clone size is stated as once, few or many, or as a class when expanded; others skip it.

DNA,CDR3,D,length,V,size,J
TGTGCCAGCAGCAGAGGAGCCGGGACAGGCACAGATACGCAGTATTTT,CASSRGAGTGTDTQYF,TRBD1,16,TRBV7-9,.,TRBJ2-3
TGTGCCAGCAGTTATGGAGGAGCGATCCTCGAGCAGTACTTC,CASSYGGAILEQYF,.,14,TRBV6-2/TRBV6-3,.,TRBJ2-7
TGTGCCAGCAGCTTAAACGGACAGGGAAAGAACACTGAAGCTTTCTTT,CASSLNGQGKNTEAFF,TRBD1,16,TRBV7-3,.,TRBJ1-1
TGTGCCACCAGTAGTGGCAGGGGGGCAGACGAGCAGTACTTC,CATSSGRGADEQYF,.,14,TRBV24-1,.,TRBJ2-7
TGTGCCAGCTCCAAGATGCGGGGCATGCACACTGAAGCTTTCTTT,CASSKMRGMHTEAFF,.,15,TRBV6-5,.,TRBJ1-1
TGTGCCAGCAGCCAAGATGGAGGGGCCACTGAGGATACGCAGTATTTT,CASSQDGGATEDTQYF,.,16,TRBV3-1/TRBV3-2,.,TRBJ2-3
TGTGCCAGCAGCTTACGCAGGGGGGACACTGAAGCTTTCTTT,CASSLRRGDTEAFF,TRBD1,14,TRBV7-9,.,TRBJ1-1
TGTGCCACCAGCAGAGACTTTCAGCGAGGAGAGGGTCAGCCCCAGCATTTT,CATSRDFQRGEGQPQHF,.,17,TRBV15,once,TRBJ1-5
TGTGCCAGCCGGAGCGGGGGGAGCTCCTACAATGAGCAGTTCTTC,CASRSGGSSYNEQFF,TRBD2,15,TRBV7-2,.,TRBJ2-1
TGTGCCAGCAGTGAAACCCCAGCGGGGGGCATAGGGGAGCTGTTTTTT,CASSETPAGGIGELFF,TRBD2,16,TRBV6-1,once,TRBJ2-2